This T cell receptor (beta chain) derives from a study of cytomegalovirus exposure and HLA in healthy donors. This CDR3 is built from 11 residues. V lost 6 bases to trimming and J lost 5 bases, with 6 bases between them. Germline CDR1 reads LNHDA; CDR2 reads SQIVND (reference sequence). PCR amplification relied on 60 Vbeta primers (plus 13 Jbeta primers). Assay used: immunoSEQ multiplex PCR; TCRdb lists only in-frame clones, some missing. The table includes tens of thousands of clones, approximately 69% detected once. Input material: PBMCs. The chain is built from TRBV19 and TRBJ2-3; D call uncertain. The sequence was collected from a boy younger than 18 in good health and CMV-seropositive. CDR3 sequence: CASRQVDTQYF. The CDR3 nucleotides are TGTGCCAGTAGGCAGGTAGATACGCAGTATTTT.